These T cell receptor beta chains were read from a single sample in a study of technical replicates of blood from several donors. Profiled with immunoSEQ multiplex PCR; TCRdb holds only in-frame clones, not every one. The sample carries more than 75,000 clones, roughly 94% recorded once. Material: T cells isolated from PBMCs. Source of these receptors: a human donor in good health. Each CDR3 is given with its conserved first and last residue. Each record gives: J gene, V gene, clone size, D gene, CDR3 DNA, CDR3 protein. The D gene is left open where the match is weak. Clone size is shown for a subset of rows, as once, few, many or a class of expanded clone.

TRBJ2-7 | TRBV9 | . | TRBD2 | TGTGCCAGCAGCGTGGAAGCGGGATCCTACGAGCAGTACTTC | CASSVEAGSYEQYF
TRBJ1-1 | TRBV25-1 | . | . | TGTGCCAGCAGTGAAGCGGCACCTTTAGACACTGAAGCTTTCTTT | CASSEAAPLDTEAFF
TRBJ2-7 | TRBV4-2 | . | . | TGTGCCAGCAGCCAAGATATAGGGAGATGGCTCTACGAGCAGTACTTC | CASSQDIGRWLYEQYF
TRBJ2-1 | TRBV5-8 | . | TRBD2 | TGTGCCAGCAGCTTTACAACCGGGACTAGCGGGAGGAATGAGCAGTTCTTC | CASSFTTGTSGRNEQFF
TRBJ2-7 | TRBV6-5 | . | TRBD2 | TGTGCCAGCAGTCCCGGGGGGATGTACGAGCAGTACTTC | CASSPGGMYEQYF
TRBJ1-5 | TRBV27 | once | TRBD1 | TGTGCCAGCAGTTCCTTTGGGACAGGGAAATTGAATCAGCCCCAGCATTTT | CASSSFGTGKLNQPQHF
TRBJ2-7 | TRBV5-4 | . | TRBD2 | TGTGCCAGCAGCTACTCGGGACTAGGCGACGAGCAGTACTTC | CASSYSGLGDEQYF
TRBJ2-3 | TRBV7-9 | . | TRBD2 | TGTGCCAGCAGCCTCCTTTGGGAGGGGAGTACGCAGTATTTT | CASSLLWEGSTQYF
TRBJ2-3 | TRBV10-2 | . | TRBD2 | TGCGCCAGCCAGGGTTCGGGCCTAGCGGGAGGACGGGGCACAGATACGCAGTATTTT | CASQGSGLAGGRGTDTQYF
TRBJ2-3 | TRBV27 | . | TRBD2 | TGTGCCAGCAGTCCCAGGGCTAGCGGTACAGATACGCAGTATTTT | CASSPRASGTDTQYF